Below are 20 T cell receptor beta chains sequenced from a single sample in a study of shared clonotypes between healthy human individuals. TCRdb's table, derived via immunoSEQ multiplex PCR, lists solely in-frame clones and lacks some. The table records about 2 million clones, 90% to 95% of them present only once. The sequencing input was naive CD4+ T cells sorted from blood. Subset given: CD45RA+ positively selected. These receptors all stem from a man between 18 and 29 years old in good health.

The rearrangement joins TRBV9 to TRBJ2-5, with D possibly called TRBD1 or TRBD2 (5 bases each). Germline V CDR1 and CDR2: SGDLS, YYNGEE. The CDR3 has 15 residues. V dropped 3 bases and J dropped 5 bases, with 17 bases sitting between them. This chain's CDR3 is CASSASGTVRETQYF. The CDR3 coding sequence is TGTGCCAGCAGCGCCTCCGGGACGGTGAGGGAGACCCAGTACTTC.

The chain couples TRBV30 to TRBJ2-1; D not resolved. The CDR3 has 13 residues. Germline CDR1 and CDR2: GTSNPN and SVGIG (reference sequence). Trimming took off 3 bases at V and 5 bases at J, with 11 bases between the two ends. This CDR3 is CAWRASGNNEQFF. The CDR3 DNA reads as TGTGCCTGGAGAGCGTCTGGAAACAATGAGCAGTTCTTC.

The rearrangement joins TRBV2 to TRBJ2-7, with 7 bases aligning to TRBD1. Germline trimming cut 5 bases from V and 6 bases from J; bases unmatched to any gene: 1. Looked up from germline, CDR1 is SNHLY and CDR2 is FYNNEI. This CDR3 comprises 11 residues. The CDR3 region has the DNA TGTGCCAGCAGTACAGGGGTCGAGCAGTACTTC. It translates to CASSTGVEQYF.

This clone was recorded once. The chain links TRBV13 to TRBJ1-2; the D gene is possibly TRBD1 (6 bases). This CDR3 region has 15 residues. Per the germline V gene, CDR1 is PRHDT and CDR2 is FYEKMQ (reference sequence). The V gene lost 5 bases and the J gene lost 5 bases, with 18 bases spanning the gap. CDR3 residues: CASSRNRVTVYGYTF. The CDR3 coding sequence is TGTGCCAGCAGCCGGAACAGGGTGACGGTTTATGGCTACACCTTC. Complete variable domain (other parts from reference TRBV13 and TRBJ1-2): AAGVIQSPRHLIKEKRETATLKCYPIPRHDTVYWYQQGPGQDPQFLISFYEKMQSDKGSIPDRFSAQQFSDYHSELNMSSLELGDSALYFCASSRNRVTVYGYTFGSGTRLTVV.

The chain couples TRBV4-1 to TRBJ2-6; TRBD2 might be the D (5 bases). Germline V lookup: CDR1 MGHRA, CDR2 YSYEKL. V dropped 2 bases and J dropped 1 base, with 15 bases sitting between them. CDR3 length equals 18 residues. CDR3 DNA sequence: TGCGCCAGCAGCCAACGATCCAAAAGGACTTCTGGGGCCAACGTCCTGACTTTC. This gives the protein CASSQRSKRTSGANVLTF.

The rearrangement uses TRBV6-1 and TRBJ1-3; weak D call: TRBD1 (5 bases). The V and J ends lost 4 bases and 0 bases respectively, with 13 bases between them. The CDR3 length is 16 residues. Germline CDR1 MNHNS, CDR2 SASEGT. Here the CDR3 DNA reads TGTGCCAGCAGTGGCTCGAAGACAGCCTCTGGAAACACCATATATTTT. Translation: CASSGSKTASGNTIYF.

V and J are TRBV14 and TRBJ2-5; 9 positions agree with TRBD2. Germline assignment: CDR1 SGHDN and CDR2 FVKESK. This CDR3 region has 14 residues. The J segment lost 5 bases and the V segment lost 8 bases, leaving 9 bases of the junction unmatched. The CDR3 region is CASGIAGEWETQYF. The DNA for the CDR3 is TGTGCCAGCGGTATAGCGGGAGAATGGGAGACCCAGTACTTC.

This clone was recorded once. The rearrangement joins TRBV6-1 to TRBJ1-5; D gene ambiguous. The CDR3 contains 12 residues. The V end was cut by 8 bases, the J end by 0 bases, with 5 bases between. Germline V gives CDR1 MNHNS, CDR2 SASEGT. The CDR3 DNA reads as TGTGCCAGCCAGGATAGCAATCAGCCCCAGCATTTT. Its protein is CASQDSNQPQHF.

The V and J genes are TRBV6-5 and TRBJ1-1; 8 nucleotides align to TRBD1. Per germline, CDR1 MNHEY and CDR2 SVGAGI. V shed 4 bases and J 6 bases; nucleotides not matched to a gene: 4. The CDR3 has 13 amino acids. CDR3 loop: CASSSAGGPEAFF. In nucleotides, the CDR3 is TGTGCCAGCAGTTCGGCAGGGGGCCCTGAAGCTTTCTTT.

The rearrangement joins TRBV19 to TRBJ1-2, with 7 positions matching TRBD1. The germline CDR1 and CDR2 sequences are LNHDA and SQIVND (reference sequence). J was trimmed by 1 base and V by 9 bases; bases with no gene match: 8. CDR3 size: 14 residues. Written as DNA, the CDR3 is TGTGCCAGCTCGGGACAGCCTTTTAACTATGGCTACACCTTC. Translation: CASSGQPFNYGYTF.

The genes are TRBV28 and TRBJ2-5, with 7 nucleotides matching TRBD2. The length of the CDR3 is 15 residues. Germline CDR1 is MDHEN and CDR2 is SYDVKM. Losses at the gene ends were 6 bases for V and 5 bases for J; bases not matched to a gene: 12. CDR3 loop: CASRPSGTTLETQYF. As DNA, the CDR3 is TGTGCCAGCAGACCCTCCGGGACTACCCTGGAGACCCAGTACTTC.

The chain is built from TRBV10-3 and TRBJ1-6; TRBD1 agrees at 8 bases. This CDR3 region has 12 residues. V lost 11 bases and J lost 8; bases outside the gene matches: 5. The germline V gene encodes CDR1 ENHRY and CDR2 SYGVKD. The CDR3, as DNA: TGTGCCGCCGGGACAGGAGATTCACCCCTCCACTTT. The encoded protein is CAAGTGDSPLHF.

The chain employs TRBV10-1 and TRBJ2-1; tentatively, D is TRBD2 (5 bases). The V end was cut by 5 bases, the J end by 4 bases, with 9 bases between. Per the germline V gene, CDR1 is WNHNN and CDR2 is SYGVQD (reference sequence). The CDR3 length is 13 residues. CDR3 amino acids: CASSSGIYNEQFF. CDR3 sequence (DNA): TGCGCCAGCAGTAGCGGAATATACAATGAGCAGTTCTTC.

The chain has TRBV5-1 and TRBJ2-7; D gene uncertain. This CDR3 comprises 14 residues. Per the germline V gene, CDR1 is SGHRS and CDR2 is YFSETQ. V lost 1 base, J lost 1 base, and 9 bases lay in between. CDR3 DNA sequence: TGCGCCAGCAGCTTGTCGATAGGTTCCTACGAGCAGTACTTC. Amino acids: CASSLSIGSYEQYF.

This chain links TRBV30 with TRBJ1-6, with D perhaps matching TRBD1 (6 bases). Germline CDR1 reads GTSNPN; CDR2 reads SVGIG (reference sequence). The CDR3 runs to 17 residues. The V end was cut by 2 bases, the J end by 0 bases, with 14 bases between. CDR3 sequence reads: CAWSQMGGISYNSPLHF. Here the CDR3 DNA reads TGTGCCTGGAGTCAGATGGGGGGCATCTCCTATAATTCACCCCTCCACTTT.

The CDR3 bases are TGTGCCAGTAGTATAGCTGTCGGTGGGCGGAACTATGGCTACACCTTC. It codes for CASSIAVGGRNYGYTF. This rearrangement joins TRBV19 to TRBJ1-2; D remains unclear. Trimming removed 1 base from V and 2 bases from J, with 14 bases in between. CDR3 size: 16 residues. CDR1 is LNHDA, CDR2 SQIVND, per germline (reference sequence). Full variable domain (rest looked up from reference TRBV19 and TRBJ1-2): DGGITQSPKYLFRKEGQNVTLSCEQNLNHDAMYWYRQDPGQGLRLIYYSQIVNDFQKGDIAEGYSVSREKKESFPLTVTSAQKNPTAFYLCASSIAVGGRNYGYTFGSGTRLTVV.

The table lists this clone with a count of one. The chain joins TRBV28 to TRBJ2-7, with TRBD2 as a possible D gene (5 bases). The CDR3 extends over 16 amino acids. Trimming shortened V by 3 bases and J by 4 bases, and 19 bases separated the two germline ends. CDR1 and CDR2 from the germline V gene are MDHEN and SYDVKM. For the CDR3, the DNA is TGTGCCAGCAGTTTTGTGCGGACTGCCGGTAGGTACGAGCAGTACTTC. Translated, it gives CASSFVRTAGRYEQYF.

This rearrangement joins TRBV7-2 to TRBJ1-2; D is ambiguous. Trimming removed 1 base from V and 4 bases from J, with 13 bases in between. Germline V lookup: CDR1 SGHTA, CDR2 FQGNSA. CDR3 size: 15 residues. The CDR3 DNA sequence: TGTGCCAGCAGCTTAGGACATCATGTTGCCTATGGCTACACCTTC. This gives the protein CASSLGHHVAYGYTF.

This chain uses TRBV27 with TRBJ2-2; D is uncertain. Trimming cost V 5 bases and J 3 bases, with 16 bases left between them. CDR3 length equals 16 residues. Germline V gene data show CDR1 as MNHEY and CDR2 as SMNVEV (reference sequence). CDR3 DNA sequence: TGTGCCAGCAGTGTAGACCCACTCGTAGACACCGGGGAGCTGTTTTTT. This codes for CASSVDPLVDTGELFF.

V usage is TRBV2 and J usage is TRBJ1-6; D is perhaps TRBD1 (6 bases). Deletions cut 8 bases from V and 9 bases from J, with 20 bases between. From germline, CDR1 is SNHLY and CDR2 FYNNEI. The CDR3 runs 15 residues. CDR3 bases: TGTGCCAGCCTGGCCAGGGGCCGAGAAAGTTCACCCCTCCACTTT. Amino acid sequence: CASLARGRESSPLHF.